This record covers a single T cell receptor beta chain. The data are from a study of blood T cell repertoires in COVID-19. As for the study in general: In each case, the material was cDNA or gDNA derived from T cells, B-cell-depleted T cells, or PBMCs.

The V end lost 0 bases, the J end lost 6 bases, and 11 bases lay between the germline ends. The germline CDR1 and CDR2 sequences are MNHEY and SVGAGI. The CDR3 totals 14 residues. Repertoires were generated with immunoSEQ multiplex PCR, while TCRdb's copy carries only in-frame clones and drops some. The sample comprises 250,000 to 300,000 clones, roughly 86% of which are singletons, and around 10% rests with the top ten. The TCR comes from a woman in her thirties with COVID-19, enrolled during active disease. The chain uses TRBV6-5 and TRBJ2-5, with a weak D call TRBD2 (6 bases). Material: peripheral blood. CDR3 loop: CASSYSTEGKTQYF. The DNA of the CDR3 is TGTGCCAGCAGTTACTCGACGGAGGGGAAGACCCAGTACTTC.